A single sample is the source of the 11 T cell receptor beta chains below, sequenced in a study of blood T cell repertoires in COVID-19. Produced via immunoSEQ multiplex PCR; TCRdb's table is partial and in-frame only. This table holds 300,000 to 400,000 clones, approximately 86% found once. Sequenced: peripheral blood. The receptors shown here come from a human donor in a cohort sampled during active COVID-19.

The V and J genes are TRBV6-5 and TRBJ1-2; D is unclear. Trimming left V 0 bases short and J 2 bases short, with 13 bases between. CDR1 and CDR2 (germline): MNHEY, SVGAGI. The CDR3 length is 16 residues. The CDR3, as DNA: TGTGCCAGCAGTTACTCGACCGGGGAGAAAAACTATGGCTACACCTTC. Amino acid sequence: CASSYSTGEKNYGYTF.

The chain joins TRBV19 to TRBJ1-1; D gene ambiguous. Germline lookup yields CDR1 LNHDA and CDR2 SQIVND (reference sequence). Trimming pared 6 bases from V and 0 bases from J, leaving 5 bases between. The CDR3 spans 12 residues. CDR3 protein: CASSLMNTEAFF. DNA of the CDR3: TGTGCCAGTAGCCTTATGAACACTGAAGCTTTCTTT.

The J gene is TRBJ2-5, the V gene TRBV3-1 (or the pseudogene TRBV3-2), with 7 bases aligning to TRBD2. CDR1 is LGHDT, CDR2 YNNKEL, per germline (reference sequence). The V segment lost 2 bases and the J segment 4 bases; nucleotides outside the gene matches: 1. The CDR3 extends over 13 amino acids. The CDR3 DNA reads as TGTGCCAGCAGCCAATTAGCGGGAGAGACCCAGTACTTC. Translated, it gives CASSQLAGETQYF.

The chain recombines TRBV5-5 with TRBJ2-7; weak D call: TRBD2 (7 bases). From germline, CDR1 is SGHKS and CDR2 YYEKEE (reference sequence). The CDR3 extends over 15 amino acids. With 5 bases removed from V and 1 base from J, the gap between germline ends came to 16 bases. CDR3: CASRLGGADSYEQYF. Written as DNA, the CDR3 is TGTGCCAGCAGATTAGGGGGGGCAGATTCCTACGAGCAGTACTTC.

V is TRBV9 and J is TRBJ1-6, with TRBD1 matching 7 bases. Germline V gene lookup returns CDR1 SGDLS and CDR2 YYNGEE. V gave up 3 bases and J gave up 7 bases; unmatched junction bases: 13. This CDR3 is built from 17 residues. The CDR3 sequence: CASSALTGTAPNSPLHF. Written as DNA, the CDR3 is TGTGCCAGCAGCGCCCTCACCGGGACAGCTCCAAATTCACCCCTCCACTTT.

This rearrangement joins TRBV30 to TRBJ1-4; 10 bases match TRBD1. Germline V CDR1 and CDR2: GTSNPN, SVGIG (reference sequence). The V gene end was trimmed by 3 bases and the J gene end by 10 bases; junction bases not matched to a gene: 5. The CDR3 has 13 amino acids. The CDR3 sequence is CAWSRQGAGKLFF. CDR3 nucleotide sequence: TGTGCCTGGAGCCGACAGGGGGCCGGAAAACTGTTTTTT.

This chain uses TRBV18 with TRBJ1-4; possible D gene TRBD1, 5 bases. The V gene lost 4 bases and the J gene lost 4 bases, with 13 bases spanning the gap. The CDR3 length is 15 residues. Germline CDR1 KGHSH, CDR2 LQKENI. CDR3 coding DNA: TGTGCCAGCTCACTTCCTGACGGGGGTAATGAAAAACTGTTTTTT. It translates to CASSLPDGGNEKLFF.

The V call is TRBV4-1, the J call TRBJ2-7; D not resolved. Deletions cut 0 bases from V and 4 bases from J, with 13 bases between. This CDR3 region has 15 residues. CDR1 and CDR2 from the germline V gene are MGHRA and YSYEKL. The DNA of the CDR3 is TGCGCCAGCAGCCAAGATCCCGCGGTTGGTTACGAGCAGTACTTC. Its translation: CASSQDPAVGYEQYF.

CDR3 in DNA: TGTGCCAGCAGCGCACCAGGGGGCAGGTACTCTGGGGCCAACGTCCTGACTTTC. The encoded protein is CASSAPGGRYSGANVLTF. The chain couples TRBV5-6 to TRBJ2-6, with 8 bases aligning to TRBD1. The V gene end was trimmed by 4 bases and the J gene end by 0 bases; junction bases not matched to a gene: 9. CDR3 length: 18 amino acids. Germline values: CDR1 SGHDT, CDR2 YYEEEE.

The chain carries TRBV6-5 and TRBJ2-2; tentatively, D is TRBD2 (6 bases). In germline, CDR1 is MNHEY, CDR2 SVGAGI. This CDR3 comprises 16 residues. Trimming shortened V by 1 base and J by 4 bases, and 13 bases separated the two germline ends. CDR3 bases: TGTGCCAGCAGTTACTTTGTGGGACTTACCACCGGGGAGCTGTTTTTT. This sequence encodes CASSYFVGLTTGELFF.

The genes are TRBV19 and TRBJ2-2; no firm D call. Germline CDR1 LNHDA, CDR2 SQIVND (reference sequence). The CDR3 runs 12 residues. Trimming cost V 6 bases and J 6 bases, with 8 bases left between them. The CDR3 coding sequence is TGTGCCAGTAGCAGAGGCCCCGGGGAGCTGTTTTTT. Its translation is CASSRGPGELFF.